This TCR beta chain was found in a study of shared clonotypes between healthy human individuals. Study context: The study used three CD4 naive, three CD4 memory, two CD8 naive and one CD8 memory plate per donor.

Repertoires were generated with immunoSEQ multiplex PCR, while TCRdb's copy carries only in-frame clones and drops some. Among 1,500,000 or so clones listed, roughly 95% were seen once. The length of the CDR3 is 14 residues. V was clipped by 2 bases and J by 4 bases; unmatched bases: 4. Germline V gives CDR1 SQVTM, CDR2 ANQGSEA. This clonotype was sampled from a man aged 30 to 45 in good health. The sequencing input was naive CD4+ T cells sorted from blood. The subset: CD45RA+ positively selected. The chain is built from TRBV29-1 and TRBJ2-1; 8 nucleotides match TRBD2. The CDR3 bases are TGCAGCGTTGAACGTCTAGCGGGTTACAATGAGCAGTTCTTC. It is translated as CSVERLAGYNEQFF.